Below, 24 T cell receptor beta chains from the same sample are listed, as sequenced in a study of cytomegalovirus exposure and HLA in healthy donors. 13 Jbeta primers and 60 Vbeta primers were used for the PCR. The method was immunoSEQ multiplex PCR; TCRdb's version includes in-frame clones alone and lacks a portion of them. The sample has around 110,000 clones; 50% to 80% are singletons. The sample comprised PBMCs. Receptors were obtained from a woman aged 40 to 49 in good health and CMV-seropositive.

The chain recombines TRBV6-5 with TRBJ1-4; D is perhaps TRBD1 (5 bases). The CDR3 totals 16 residues. CDR1 is MNHEY, CDR2 SVGAGI, per germline. V shed 2 bases and J shed 8 bases, with 18 bases lying between them. The CDR3 DNA reads TGTGCCAGCAGTTACAGTCTGGCGGGGGTTTGGGAAAAACTGTTTTTT. It encodes CASSYSLAGVWEKLFF.

The chain links TRBV5-1 to TRBJ1-1; TRBD1 might be the D (6 bases). This CDR3 contains 13 residues. CDR1 is SGHRS and CDR2 is YFSETQ in the germline V gene. V shed 4 bases and J shed 3 bases, with 10 bases lying between them. CDR3: CASSPGQHTEAFF. Here the CDR3 DNA reads TGCGCCAGCAGCCCCGGACAGCACACTGAAGCTTTCTTT.

CDR3 nucleotide sequence: TGTGCCAGCAGCCCTGCGCTAGCGGGAGGGGTTTACGAGCAGTACTTC. The encoded protein is CASSPALAGGVYEQYF. The V gene is TRBV7-2, the J gene TRBJ2-7; TRBD2 matches 12 bases. The CDR3 length is 16 residues. The V segment lost 5 bases and the J segment 4 bases; nucleotides outside the gene matches: 9. The V gene's germline CDR1 is SGHTA and CDR2 FQGNSA.

This chain connects TRBV27 to TRBJ2-5, with 8 positions matching TRBD1. There are 14 residues in the CDR3. Losses at the gene ends were 6 bases for V and 1 base for J; bases not matched to a gene: 4. The germline V gene has CDR1 MNHEY and CDR2 SMNVEV (reference sequence). The CDR3 sequence is CASRLDRGQETQYF. For the CDR3, the DNA is TGTGCCAGCAGACTAGACAGGGGCCAAGAGACCCAGTACTTC.

This clone has only one observation. The chain uses TRBV7-8 and TRBJ1-1; D remains unclear. Trimming took 6 bases from V and 3 from J, leaving 11 bases between them. The germline V gene encodes CDR1 SGHVS and CDR2 FQNEAQ. The CDR3 length is 13 residues. The CDR3 sequence is CASRTLPDTEAFF. The CDR3 bases are TGTGCCAGCAGGACTCTTCCCGACACTGAAGCTTTCTTT.

The rearrangement joins TRBV2 to TRBJ2-1; no clear D gene. Deletions cut 5 bases from V and 4 bases from J, with 12 bases between. Germline loops: CDR1 SNHLY, CDR2 FYNNEI. This CDR3 is 14 amino acids long. CDR3 in DNA: TGTGCCAGCAGTTCCGACTGGATTTACAATGAGCAGTTCTTC. Its protein is CASSSDWIYNEQFF.

This clone occurred a few times. The chain carries TRBV10-3 and TRBJ2-7, with D possibly being TRBD1 (6 bases). V shed 5 bases and J shed 4 bases, with 12 bases lying between them. The CDR3 extends over 13 amino acids. CDR1 is ENHRY and CDR2 is SYGVKD in the germline V gene. Written as DNA, the CDR3 is TGTGCCATCAGTAACAGGGAGAAGTACGAGCAGTACTTC. The encoded protein is CAISNREKYEQYF.

The chain links TRBV5-1 to TRBJ2-1, with TRBD2 matching 7 bases. Germline V gene data show CDR1 as SGHRS and CDR2 as YFSETQ. This CDR3 has 15 amino acids. The V gene end was trimmed by 2 bases and the J gene end by 3 bases; junction bases not matched to a gene: 5. The CDR3 coding sequence is TGCGCCAGCAGCTTACCCAGCGGGATCTACAATGAGCAGTTCTTC. Translation gives CASSLPSGIYNEQFF.

The sample holds a few counts of this clone. The J gene is TRBJ1-1, the V gene TRBV7-9; 7 bases are a match to TRBD1. Germline CDR1 reads SEHNR; CDR2 reads FQNEAQ (reference sequence). J lost 0 bases, V lost 11 bases, and 9 bases had no gene match. The CDR3 runs to 14 residues. The CDR3: CAVKGQQMNTEAFF. The CDR3 DNA reads TGTGCCGTGAAGGGACAGCAAATGAACACTGAAGCTTTCTTT.

The table lists this clone with a few counts. This chain connects TRBV6-6 to TRBJ1-6; no firm D call. Per the germline V gene, CDR1 is MNHNY and CDR2 is SVGAGI (reference sequence). V lost 4 bases and J 6 bases, leaving 10 bases between the germline ends. This CDR3 comprises 14 residues. The CDR3 is CASSFEGLNSPLHF. The CDR3 DNA follows: TGTGCCAGCAGTTTTGAGGGCCTTAATTCACCCCTCCACTTT.

The chain has TRBV28 and TRBJ1-5, with 7 positions matching TRBD1. Germline CDR1 is MDHEN and CDR2 is SYDVKM. V was clipped by 2 bases and J by 1 base; unmatched bases: 5. CDR3 length: 16 amino acids. CDR3 region: CASSLAGGGSNQPQHF. CDR3 nucleotides: TGTGCCAGCAGTTTAGCAGGGGGTGGAAGCAATCAGCCCCAGCATTTT.

The chain is built from TRBV19 and TRBJ2-1, with D unclear. This CDR3 spans 14 amino acids. V was cut by 3 bases and J by 9 bases, with 15 bases left in between. Looked up from germline, CDR1 is LNHDA and CDR2 is SQIVND (reference sequence). The CDR3 is CASSITIVGLEQFF. CDR3 bases: TGTGCCAGTAGTATTACGATCGTGGGCCTTGAGCAGTTCTTC.

This clone came up a few times. The J gene is TRBJ2-5, the V gene TRBV30; 7 bases map to TRBD1. CDR3 length: 11 residues. CDR1 and CDR2 (germline): GTSNPN, SVGIG (reference sequence). With V trimmed by 4 bases and J by 11 bases, 7 bases remained unmatched. The DNA for the CDR3 is TGTGCCTGGATCGACAGGGCGGAGCAGTACTTC. Amino acid sequence: CAWIDRAEQYF.

The genes are TRBV29-1 and TRBJ1-2; a weak D match, TRBD1 (5 bases). The V gene's germline CDR1 is SQVTM and CDR2 ANQGSEA. V was cut by 7 bases and J by 8 bases, with 14 bases left in between. The CDR3 is 11 amino acids. The CDR3 loop is CSASTAWGYTF. The CDR3 DNA sequence: TGCAGCGCTTCGACAGCCTGGGGCTACACCTTC.

This clone has just a few counts. This chain connects TRBV30 to TRBJ1-1; 8 bases fit TRBD1. This CDR3 is built from 17 residues. Trimming cost V 8 bases and J 5 bases; bases outside gene matches: 22. CDR1 and CDR2 from the germline V gene are GTSNPN and SVGIG (reference sequence). The CDR3 DNA is TGTGCCCGTTCCCCCCCCGGACAGGGTGGAGGTAGGACTGAAGCTTTCTTT. The encoded protein is CARSPPGQGGGRTEAFF.

This clone has just a few counts. The rearrangement links TRBV2 to TRBJ1-2; 10 nucleotides align to TRBD1. CDR1 is SNHLY, CDR2 FYNNEI, per germline. The length of the CDR3 is 15 residues. Unmatched junction bases numbered 6, after V lost 6 bases and J lost 2 bases. CDR3 in amino acids: CASRLGQGVNYGYTF. The CDR3 DNA follows: TGTGCCAGCAGGCTAGGACAGGGGGTGAACTATGGCTACACCTTC. The whole variable domain, remainder taken from reference TRBV2 and TRBJ1-2, is EPEVTQTPSHQVTQMGQEVILRCVPISNHLYFYWYRQILGQKVEFLVSFYNNEISEKSEIFDDQFSVERPDGSNFTLKIRSTKLEDSAMYFCASRLGQGVNYGYTFGSGTRLTVV.

The chain is built from TRBV5-1 and TRBJ2-1, with 7 positions matching TRBD2. V trimming: 4 bases; J trimming: 1 base; junction bases outside the gene matches: 2. This CDR3 spans 14 amino acids. Germline lookup yields CDR1 SGHRS and CDR2 YFSETQ. The CDR3 DNA sequence: TGCGCCAGCAGCGCGGGAGATTCCTACAATGAGCAGTTCTTC. Encoded protein: CASSAGDSYNEQFF.

The rearrangement links TRBV9 to TRBJ1-4, with TRBD1 identical over 7 bases. The germline V gene has CDR1 SGDLS and CDR2 YYNGEE. V was pared by 6 bases and J by 4 bases, with 6 bases of the junction left unmatched. The CDR3 totals 14 residues. The CDR3: CASTSDRDNEKLFF. The CDR3 DNA sequence: TGTGCCAGCACCTCAGACAGGGATAATGAAAAACTGTTTTTT.

The chain carries TRBV19 and TRBJ2-5; 8 nucleotides align to TRBD2. CDR3 length: 14 residues. The V gene end was trimmed by 7 bases and the J gene end by 1 base; junction bases not matched to a gene: 5. CDR1 and CDR2 from the germline V gene are LNHDA and SQIVND (reference sequence). In nucleotides, the CDR3 is TGTGCCAGTACCCAAGCGGGGGCCCAAGAGACCCAGTACTTC. Amino acids: CASTQAGAQETQYF.

The table lists this clone with a few counts. CDR3 region: CASSLQISYEQYF. The CDR3 DNA reads as TGTGCCAGCAGTTTACAGATCTCCTACGAGCAGTACTTC. The chain has TRBV27 and TRBJ2-7; D ambiguous. Trimming left V 2 bases short and J 0 bases short, with 5 bases between. The CDR3 consists of 13 residues. Per the germline V gene, CDR1 is MNHEY and CDR2 is SMNVEV (reference sequence).

This clone was seen only a few times. The chain carries TRBV2 and TRBJ1-1; 7 bases are shared with TRBD1. CDR3 length: 14 residues. Germline lookup yields CDR1 SNHLY and CDR2 FYNNEI. V trimming: 7 bases; J trimming: 4 bases; junction bases outside the gene matches: 9. The CDR3 sequence is CASTLIRGSTEAFF. The CDR3 bases are TGTGCCAGCACTCTCATCAGGGGGAGCACTGAAGCTTTCTTT.

This chain joins TRBV5-6 and TRBJ2-1; maybe TRBD1 (5 bases). The length of the CDR3 is 15 residues. From germline, CDR1 is SGHDT and CDR2 YYEEEE. V was trimmed by 0 bases and J by 2 bases, leaving 9 bases between them. CDR3 sequence (DNA): TGTGCCAGCAGCTTGGGAAACAGGCCCTACAATGAGCAGTTCTTC. Its translation is CASSLGNRPYNEQFF.

The V gene is TRBV18, the J gene TRBJ1-1; the D is unclear. The ends were cut back, 3 bases at V and 3 bases at J, with 8 bases in the middle. Germline loops: CDR1 KGHSH, CDR2 LQKENI. The CDR3 contains 13 residues. This chain's CDR3 is CASSPLGDTEAFF. The CDR3 DNA is TGTGCCAGCTCACCTCTCGGGGACACTGAAGCTTTCTTT.

The chain has TRBV6-1 and TRBJ2-5; possibly TRBD1 for D (5 bases). The DNA end is a closer match to TRBJ2-7, so the J assignment may be wrong. CDR1 is MNHNS, CDR2 SASEGT, per germline. The CDR3 runs to 14 residues. The CDR3 region is CASSRVSQVREQYF. In DNA form, the CDR3 reads TGTGCCAGCAGTAGGGTGTCACAGGTCCGCGAGCAGTACTTC.